A single sample gave rise to the 21 T cell receptor beta chains below, sequenced in a study of CD8+ T cells in alopecia areata. Once RNA had been extracted, it was reverse transcribed into cDNA to act as the sequencing template. The repertoire was sequenced with immunoSEQ multiplex PCR; TCRdb's copy has only in-frame clones and lacks some. The sample contains under 250,000 clones, around three fifths of which appear only once. Material: CD8+ T cells sorted from blood. All receptors derive from a human donor in good health.

The chain combines TRBV11-2 with TRBJ2-1; 11 bases fit TRBD2. With 6 bases clipped from V and 8 bases from J, the junction kept 9 bases outside the gene matches. This CDR3 contains 15 residues. CDR1 is SGHAT, CDR2 FQNNGV, per germline. The CDR3 protein is CASSHSLAGGDEQFF. In DNA, the CDR3 is TGTGCCAGCAGTCACAGTCTAGCGGGGGGAGATGAGCAGTTCTTC.

The rearrangement links TRBV13 to TRBJ1-2; D not certain. The germline gives CDR1 PRHDT, CDR2 FYEKMQ (reference sequence). The CDR3 spans 12 residues. The V end lost 10 bases, the J end lost 5 bases, and 14 bases lay between the germline ends. The CDR3: CATRGTGYGYTF. Written as DNA, the CDR3 is TGTGCCACCCGCGGAACGGGTTATGGCTACACCTTC.

The chain has TRBV5-1 and TRBJ2-7; possible D gene TRBD1, 6 bases. CDR3 length equals 14 residues. Trimming pared 0 bases from V and 3 bases from J, leaving 10 bases between. Looked up from germline, CDR1 is SGHRS and CDR2 is YFSETQ. The CDR3 is CASSLAQGIYEQYF. CDR3 bases: TGCGCCAGCAGCTTGGCACAGGGTATCTACGAGCAGTACTTC.

This clone was detected only a few times. The chain combines TRBV13 with TRBJ2-7; D unclear. In germline, CDR1 is PRHDT, CDR2 FYEKMQ (reference sequence). This CDR3 comprises 13 residues. The V end was cut by 2 bases, the J end by 0 bases, with 5 bases between. CDR3 loop: CASSLRSSYEQYF. The CDR3 region has the DNA TGTGCCAGCAGCTTACGGAGCTCCTACGAGCAGTACTTC.

This CDR3 reads CAWSVMENLSGNTIYF. The CDR3 DNA is TGTGCCTGGAGTGTAATGGAGAACCTCTCTGGAAACACCATATATTTT. The chain recombines TRBV30 with TRBJ1-3; D is undetermined. The V gene's germline CDR1 is GTSNPN and CDR2 SVGIG (reference sequence). This CDR3 region has 16 residues. V was trimmed by 0 bases and J by 0 bases, leaving 12 bases between them.

A few counts support this clone. The rearrangement joins TRBV5-6 to TRBJ1-4; tentatively, D is TRBD1 (5 bases). This CDR3 contains 16 residues. Per the germline V gene, CDR1 is SGHDT and CDR2 is YYEEEE. V lost 0 bases and J 8 bases, leaving 17 bases between the germline ends. CDR3 sequence reads: CASSLGTGRGKEKLFF. The DNA of the CDR3 is TGTGCCAGCAGCTTGGGGACCGGACGGGGGAAGGAAAAACTGTTTTTT.

The table lists this clone with a few counts. This chain connects TRBV2 to TRBJ2-3; no firm D call. The CDR3 is 11 residues long. The ends were cut back, 4 bases at V and 5 bases at J, with 4 bases in the middle. Germline CDR1 SNHLY, CDR2 FYNNEI. CDR3 residues: CASSVGDTQYF. The CDR3 nucleotides are TGTGCCAGCAGTGTCGGAGATACGCAGTATTTT.

This chain links TRBV19 with TRBJ2-5, with D uncertain. Looked up from germline, CDR1 is LNHDA and CDR2 is SQIVND (reference sequence). The CDR3 runs to 14 residues. Trimming removed 2 bases from V and 5 bases from J, with 12 bases in between. The CDR3 loop reads CASSIPGSSETQYF. The CDR3, as DNA: TGTGCCAGTAGTATACCCGGGTCGAGTGAGACCCAGTACTTC.

This sequence joins TRBV11-2 and TRBJ2-2; tentatively, D is TRBD2 (6 bases). V was cut by 3 bases and J by 7 bases, with 12 bases left in between. The CDR3 is made up of 14 amino acids. In germline, CDR1 is SGHAT, CDR2 FQNNGV. The CDR3 DNA reads as TGTGCCAGCAGCTTCGCGGGGCAAGGCGGGGAGCTGTTTTTT. Translating it yields CASSFAGQGGELFF.

The V gene is TRBV15, the J gene TRBJ1-5; D uncertain. V lost 6 bases, J lost 1 base, and 16 bases lay in between. CDR1 is LNHNV and CDR2 is YYDKDF in the germline V gene (reference sequence). The CDR3 loop spans 16 amino acids. The CDR3 bases are TGTGCCACCAGAGACGGGAAAGGGAGCAGCAATCAGCCCCAGCATTTT. Amino acids: CATRDGKGSSNQPQHF.

This clone was observed a few times. The V gene is TRBV13, the J gene TRBJ1-5; 8 bases align to TRBD1. CDR1 and CDR2 from the germline V gene are PRHDT and FYEKMQ (reference sequence). The CDR3 has 15 residues. V was pared by 5 bases and J by 2 bases, with 5 bases of the junction left unmatched. Here the CDR3 DNA reads TGTGCCAGCAGCAAAGGACAGGGACGCAATCAGCCCCAGCATTTT. Translation: CASSKGQGRNQPQHF.

This clone was seen a few times. The chain employs TRBV7-9 and TRBJ2-7; D ambiguous. The CDR3 sequence is 16 residues long. Deletions cut 2 bases from V and 1 base from J, with 15 bases between. Per germline, CDR1 SEHNR and CDR2 FQNEAQ (reference sequence). The CDR3 sequence is CASSLTRVWPSYEQYF. The DNA of the CDR3 is TGTGCCAGCAGCTTAACTCGGGTTTGGCCATCCTACGAGCAGTACTTC.

In DNA form, the CDR3 reads TGCAGCGTTGACCCCCCGGGCAACTATGGCTACACCTTC. Its translation: CSVDPPGNYGYTF. The chain combines TRBV29-1 with TRBJ1-2; D is ambiguous. V lost 3 bases, J lost 2 bases, and 10 bases lay in between. The CDR3 runs 13 residues. Germline CDR1 is SQVTM and CDR2 is ANQGSEA. The full variable domain, in which reference TRBV29-1 and TRBJ1-2 provide the parts outside the CDR3, is SAVISQKPSRDICQRGTSLTIQCQVDSQVTMMFWYRQQPGQSLTLIATANQGSEATYESGFVIDKFPISRPNLTFSTLTVSNMSPEDSSIYLCSVDPPGNYGYTFGSGTRLTVV.

This clone was observed at least ten times. The same CDR3 also results from other DNA sequences found in this sample. J is TRBJ2-3 and V is TRBV7-6; D could derive from TRBD1 or TRBD2 (5 bases each). Germline lookup yields CDR1 SGHVS and CDR2 FNYEAQ. V was cut by 0 bases and J by 3 bases, with 13 bases left in between. CDR3 length equals 16 residues. The CDR3 loop is CASSLAGGGTTDTQYF. Written as DNA, the CDR3 is TGTGCCAGCAGCTTAGCGGGTGGTGGGACGACAGATACGCAGTATTTT.

Only a few counts were recorded for this clone. The chain couples TRBV6-5 to TRBJ1-2; D unresolved. The V gene lost 0 bases and the J gene lost 0 bases, with 11 bases spanning the gap. Germline CDR1 reads MNHEY; CDR2 reads SVGAGI. The CDR3 has 16 amino acids. This chain's CDR3 is CASSYSPRVANYGYTF. Written as DNA, the CDR3 is TGTGCCAGCAGTTACTCCCCCAGAGTAGCTAACTATGGCTACACCTTC.

This chain uses TRBV13 with TRBJ1-1, with D unclear. V gave up 3 bases and J gave up 1 base, with 6 bases separating them. The CDR3 spans 13 residues. Germline CDR1 is PRHDT and CDR2 is FYEKMQ (reference sequence). The CDR3 DNA reads as TGTGCCAGCAGCTTTGTGGGGAACACTGAAGCTTTCTTT. Translated, it gives CASSFVGNTEAFF.

This clone was seen more than once but under ten times. The V and J genes are TRBV19 and TRBJ2-1, with D unclear. Germline CDR1 and CDR2: LNHDA and SQIVND (reference sequence). The CDR3 sequence is 15 residues long. V gave up 1 base and J gave up 0 bases, with 7 bases separating them. CDR3 sequence reads: CASSIGLSSYNEQFF. CDR3 nucleotide sequence: TGTGCCAGTAGTATAGGTCTAAGCTCCTACAATGAGCAGTTCTTC. Drawing the rest from reference TRBV19 and TRBJ2-1, the complete variable domain is DGGITQSPKYLFRKEGQNVTLSCEQNLNHDAMYWYRQDPGQGLRLIYYSQIVNDFQKGDIAEGYSVSREKKESFPLTVTSAQKNPTAFYLCASSIGLSSYNEQFFGPGTRLTVL.

This chain links TRBV7-9 with TRBJ1-2; D uncertain. The CDR3 extends over 13 amino acids. The germline V and J ends were trimmed by 5 bases and 2 bases, with 9 bases remaining between them. In germline, CDR1 is SEHNR, CDR2 FQNEAQ (reference sequence). CDR3 protein: CASSLWGNYGYTF. The CDR3 DNA is TGTGCCAGCAGCCTTTGGGGAAACTATGGCTACACCTTC.

This chain links TRBV11-2 with TRBJ1-2, with no clear D. This CDR3 has 13 residues. V was shortened by 1 base and J by 2 bases, with 5 bases between the two germline ends. Germline lookup yields CDR1 SGHAT and CDR2 FQNNGV. The CDR3 nucleotides are TGTGCCAGCAGCTTAGGTGGGAACTATGGCTACACCTTC. Translated: CASSLGGNYGYTF.

CDR3 residues: CASSQGQAYEQYF. The CDR3 region has the DNA TGCGCCAGCAGCCAAGGACAGGCCTACGAGCAGTACTTC. V is TRBV4-1 and J is TRBJ2-7; a possible D gene is TRBD1 (6 bases). Germline V gene data show CDR1 as MGHRA and CDR2 as YSYEKL. The CDR3 has 13 residues. The V and J ends lost 1 base and 2 bases respectively, with 6 bases between them.

This sequence joins TRBV30 and TRBJ2-7; D uncertain. The CDR3 length is 14 residues. CDR1 and CDR2 from the germline V gene are GTSNPN and SVGIG (reference sequence). V lost 0 bases to trimming and J lost 2 bases, with 11 bases between them. This CDR3 is CAWSVQTATYEQYF. The CDR3 region has the DNA TGTGCCTGGAGTGTACAAACAGCTACCTACGAGCAGTACTTC.